Below, 3 T cell receptor beta chains from the same sample are listed, as sequenced in a study of blood T cell repertoires in COVID-19. Using immunoSEQ multiplex PCR, the repertoire was profiled, and TCRdb retains in-frame clones only, with some absent. The table lists some 160,000 clones, around 83% of them singletons, with approximately 1.4% in the top ten. Sequencing was carried out using peripheral blood. These receptors originate from a human donor in a cohort sampled during active COVID-19.

The J gene is TRBJ1-1, the V gene TRBV28; tentative D call: TRBD1 (5 bases). The germline V gene encodes CDR1 MDHEN and CDR2 SYDVKM. The CDR3 extends over 16 amino acids. Trimming pared 3 bases from V and 2 bases from J, leaving 16 bases between. CDR3 coding DNA: TGTGCCAGCAGTTTGGCGGGAGGTCAGGGTAACACTGAAGCTTTCTTT. Residues: CASSLAGGQGNTEAFF.

The chain couples TRBV4-1 to TRBJ2-7; TRBD1 aligns across 10 bases. V shed 4 bases and J 2 bases; nucleotides not matched to a gene: 5. The germline V gene has CDR1 MGHRA and CDR2 YSYEKL. The CDR3 spans 15 residues. The DNA for the CDR3 is TGCGCCAGCAGCCTGGGACAGGGGCCCCCCTACGAGCAGTACTTC. This sequence encodes CASSLGQGPPYEQYF.

With regard to this clone: Other DNA sequences from this sample encode an identical CDR3 as well. This chain links TRBV19 with TRBJ2-5; a possible D gene is TRBD1 (5 bases). The germline CDR1 and CDR2 sequences are LNHDA and SQIVND (reference sequence). The CDR3 has 14 amino acids. The V end lost 1 base, the J end lost 3 bases, and 9 bases lay between the germline ends. The DNA for the CDR3 is TGTGCCAGTAGTATAGGGGGCAGGAAAGAGACCCAGTACTTC. It encodes CASSIGGRKETQYF.